This TCR beta chain was found in a study of T-cell memory formation after mild COVID-19 (dated by TCRdb to about 2021). Broadly, across the study: TCR sequence clusters from the two donors were largely donor specific. In a couple of donors, T-cell clones that expanded and contracted after mild COVID-19 were tracked by sequencing TCRalpha and TCRbeta repertoires over time. The cohort was made up of two young adult volunteers, one female and one male, who were previously healthy.

The full study reports these points: Clones contracting from day 15 to 85 had balanced CD4/CD8 phenotypes, while a second wave expanding from day 15 to 37 was biased towards CD4+. The study covered only a couple of mild cases, and larger cohorts including severe cases with pre-infection samples were considered necessary. Contracting CD4+ clones were located mainly in the CM and EM memory subsets, whereas CD8+ clones were found to be enriched in EMRA. Some responding clones were detected in pre-infection memory, suggesting pre-existing cross-reactive memory T cells joined the SARS-CoV-2 response. Whether the second-wave clones peaking on day 37 were SARS-CoV-2 specific was not confirmed.

This clonotype was observed many times. Its antigen remains unidentified. No quality values exist for individual bases; no much larger clone is one base distant. PBMCs were isolated by Ficoll-Paque density gradient centrifugation. As encoded in the germline V gene, CDR1 is SGHRS while CDR2 is YFSETQ. Compared with germline, V lacks 3 bases and J lacks 2 bases; bases without a gene match: 2. Measured from the cysteine to the phenylalanine, the CDR3 is 14 residues long. Just CDR3 DNA is preserved here, 42 bases in frame from base 1. Sequenced using an Illumina NovaSeq 6000. TCRalpha and TCRbeta cDNA libraries were constructed by 5'RACE with constant-segment primers, with sample barcodes and unique molecular identifiers being introduced. Trizol reagent was used to extract RNA from every sample. Libraries were amplified in two PCR steps, with a second sample barcode and Illumina TruSeq adapters added in the second step. The libraries were sequenced on an Illumina NovaSeq using 2 x 150 bp paired-end reads. On the study's bioinformatics: With migec v1.2.7, reads were demultiplexed and then collapsed into UMI-guided consensus sequences. Using mixcr v2.1.11, UMI consensuses were aligned to TRA and TRB V and J templates and then assembled into clonotypes. Expanded or contracted clonotypes were those called significant by both edgeR and NoisET, with noise models trained on biological replicates. For edgeR calls, the cutoffs were a false discovery rate-adjusted p below 0.01 and a log2 fold-change threshold of 1. As an exploratory analysis of dynamics, max-normalized trajectories of the 1000 most abundant clonotypes were examined with PCA combined with hierarchical clustering. The CD4 or CD8 phenotype of responding clones was assigned using the separately sequenced CD4+ and CD8+ repertoires. The public reads were run again by TCRdb, first through fastp at Q25 and then through MiXCR, and only productive beta chains were kept. Every entry covers one CDR3 protein and lists the most common genes and DNA from its rows. It is TCRdb's table, rather than the study itself, that gives the V and J calls and clone size. This sample holds 540,000 or so distinct CDR3 sequences; approximately 20% were observed only once. The ten largest clones represent around 13% of the sample.

The sequenced material came from PBMCs or a T cell subset sorted from them (not recorded which). The chain links TRBV5-1 with TRBJ2-1, and TRBD1 matches 7 of the central bases. The receptor's source is an adult woman who had mild COVID-19 (a few samples of this study predate the infection). The sample titles of this study are shuffled in the database, so cell type and time point are left out; the donor was told from shared clones. The nucleotide sequence is given as TGCGCCAGCAGCTGGGACAGCCCCTACAATGAGCAGTTCTTC. Translated, this is CASSWDSPYNEQFF. Reference TRBV5-1 and TRBJ2-1 proteins supply the regions before and after the CDR3; the full variable domain is: KAGVTQTPRYLIKTRGQQVTLSCSPISGHRSVSWYQQTPGQGLQFLFEYFSETQRNKGNFPGRFSGRQFSNSRSEMNVSTLELGDSALYLCASSWDSPYNEQFFGPGTRLTVL.